A selection of T cell receptor beta chains follows, all from one sample in a study of blood T cell repertoires in COVID-19. Sequencing used immunoSEQ multiplex PCR; TCRdb keeps in-frame clones, though not all of them. This sample carries about 670,000 clones, 80% to 90% of them seen once, and the ten largest clones take roughly 0.25%. Sequenced sample: peripheral blood. Receptors originate from a young woman with acute or convalescent COVID-19. Each CDR3 is given with its conserved first and last residue. A D gene is named only where the DNA matches it firmly. Size tells how often a clone was seen (once, few, many) or the class of an expanded clone, and some rows leave it out.

clone size	V gene	D gene	J gene	CDR3 length	CDR3 protein	CDR3 DNA
-	TRBV24-1	-	TRBJ1-2	12	CANLTGVYGYTF	TGTGCCAACCTGACAGGAGTCTATGGCTACACCTTC
-	TRBV7-2	-	TRBJ2-3	13	CASSPPSTDTQYF	TGTGCCAGCAGCCCTCCTAGCACAGATACGCAGTATTTT
-	TRBV6-4	-	TRBJ1-2	13	CASSLLVRVGYTF	TGTGCCAGCAGCCTTTTAGTCAGGGTTGGCTACACCTTC
-	TRBV30	-	TRBJ2-3	15	CAWTRTNTLTDTQYF	TGTGCCTGGACTAGAACTAATACACTTACAGATACGCAGTATTTT
once	TRBV21-1	-	TRBJ1-2	17	CASSKYLGTGRTYGYTF	TGTGCCAGCAGCAAATACCTAGGGACAGGGCGAACATATGGCTACACCTTC
-	TRBV6-5	TRBD1	TRBJ1-1	13	CAAAGTVNTEAFF	TGTGCCGCCGCCGGGACAGTAAACACTGAAGCTTTCTTT
-	TRBV27	-	TRBJ1-2	15	CASSFDSLANYGYTF	TGTGCCAGCAGTTTCGACAGCTTAGCTAACTATGGCTACACCTTC
-	TRBV9	TRBD2	TRBJ2-3	16	CASSPGLAGGTDTQYF	TGTGCCAGCAGCCCGGGACTAGCGGGAGGAACAGATACGCAGTATTTT
-	TRBV7-9	TRBD1	TRBJ1-6	16	CASSFDRGNHNSPLHF	TGTGCCAGCAGCTTCGACAGGGGCAACCATAATTCACCCCTCCACTTT
-	TRBV2	TRBD2	TRBJ2-1	16	CASSPPLAGLDNEQFF	TGTGCCAGCAGTCCCCCCCTAGCGGGGCTCGACAATGAGCAGTTCTTC
-	TRBV5-5	TRBD1	TRBJ1-1	13	CASSRTGGFGAFF	TGTGCCAGCAGTCGGACAGGGGGCTTTGGAGCTTTCTTT
-	TRBV5-1	TRBD1	TRBJ1-1	15	CASSVEQGFRTEAFF	TGCGCCAGCAGCGTAGAACAGGGGTTCAGGACTGAAGCTTTCTTT
once	TRBV30	-	TRBJ2-1	15	CAWSVLGLNYNEQFF	TGTGCCTGGAGTGTACTAGGCCTGAACTACAATGAGCAGTTCTTC
-	TRBV7-2	-	TRBJ2-5	14	CASSTRQTQESQYF	TGTGCCAGCAGCACAAGACAAACCCAAGAGTCCCAGTACTTC
-	TRBV19	TRBD1	TRBJ1-2	14	CASSTTQGAYGYTF	TGTGCCAGTAGTACTACACAGGGGGCCTATGGCTACACCTTC
-	TRBV30	-	TRBJ1-5	15	CAWSVKGPGGQPQHF	TGTGCCTGGAGTGTAAAGGGTCCGGGGGGTCAGCCCCAGCATTTT
-	TRBV5-1	-	TRBJ1-2	14	CASSQDGGRSGYTF	TGCGCCAGCAGCCAGGACGGGGGGCGGAGCGGCTACACCTTC
-	TRBV5-6	-	TRBJ1-4	14	CASSFVGLNEKLFF	TGTGCCAGCAGCTTCGTGGGACTGAATGAAAAACTGTTTTTT
-	TRBV5-1	TRBD1	TRBJ1-3	15	CASSDGQVSGNTIYF	TGCGCCAGCAGCGACGGACAGGTCTCTGGAAACACCATATATTTT
once	TRBV10-3	-	TRBJ2-3	14	CAISETGQIDTQYF	TGTGCCATCAGTGAGACAGGACAGATAGATACGCAGTATTTT
-	TRBV7-9	TRBD1	TRBJ2-5	17	CASSLAFRTGEGETQYF	TGTGCCAGCAGCTTAGCGTTTAGGACAGGGGAAGGGGAGACCCAGTACTTC
-	TRBV10-2	-	TRBJ1-5	14	CASSERGWGQPQHF	TGCGCCAGCAGTGAAAGGGGATGGGGTCAGCCCCAGCATTTT
-	TRBV14	-	TRBJ2-2	14	CASSQGGTDRELFF	TGTGCCAGCAGCCAAGGCGGGACCGACCGGGAGCTGTTTTTT
-	TRBV4-2	-	TRBJ1-2	15	CASSQDLGRHNGYTF	TGTGCCAGCAGCCAAGACCTGGGGCGTCACAATGGCTACACCTTC
once	TRBV11-2	-	TRBJ2-1	16	CASSQRGIAVNNEQFF	TGTGCCAGCAGCCAGCGTGGGATAGCGGTCAACAATGAGCAGTTCTTC
-	TRBV7-9	-	TRBJ1-2	14	CASRGGHLNYGYTF	TGTGCCAGCCGCGGTGGCCACCTCAACTATGGCTACACCTTC
-	TRBV11-2	-	TRBJ1-6	12	CASSLEAGALHF	TGTGCCAGCAGCTTAGAGGCGGGGGCCCTCCACTTT
-	TRBV30	-	TRBJ1-2	14	CAWSAPPGAEGYTF	TGTGCCTGGAGCGCTCCCCCAGGGGCTGAGGGCTACACCTTC
-	TRBV5-1	-	TRBJ2-7	13	CASSLVGSYEQYF	TGCGCCAGCAGCTTGGTCGGGTCCTACGAGCAGTACTTC
-	TRBV24-1	-	TRBJ1-2	14	CATSDWDKNYGYTF	TGTGCCACCAGTGATTGGGACAAGAACTATGGCTACACCTTC
-	TRBV6-5	TRBD2	TRBJ2-7	14	CASSPSGGVYEQYF	TGTGCCAGCAGTCCGAGCGGGGGAGTCTACGAGCAGTACTTC
-	TRBV19	-	TRBJ1-1	14	CASSIGLVGTEAFF	TGTGCCAGTAGTATAGGGCTGGTTGGCACTGAAGCTTTCTTT
-	TRBV12-1	-	TRBJ1-6	20	CASRLTYQNFQDRGHSPLHF	TGTGCCAGCAGACTAACCTATCAGAATTTCCAGGACAGGGGGCATTCACCCCTCCACTTT
-	TRBV19	-	TRBJ1-1	13	CASSISGNTEAFF	TGTGCCAGTAGTATTTCGGGGAACACTGAAGCTTTCTTT
few	TRBV9	-	TRBJ1-1	13	CASSVVPDTEAFF	TGTGCCAGCAGCGTAGTACCAGACACTGAAGCTTTCTTT
-	TRBV18	TRBD1	TRBJ1-1	14	CASSPDFQGDGAFF	TGTGCCAGCTCACCGGACTTCCAGGGGGATGGGGCTTTCTTT
-	TRBV5-1	-	TRBJ1-3	16	CASSLGPAGSGNTIYF	TGCGCCAGCAGCTTGGGGCCCGCGGGTTCTGGAAACACCATATATTTT
-	TRBV5-1	-	TRBJ2-5	16	CASSPSGGPPEETQYF	TGCGCCAGCAGCCCCTCCGGCGGTCCCCCAGAAGAGACCCAGTACTTC
few	TRBV7-9	-	TRBJ2-2	13	CASSFRVDGELFF	TGTGCCAGCAGCTTCAGGGTCGACGGGGAGCTGTTTTTT
-	TRBV6-2/TRBV6-3	-	TRBJ1-5	15	CASSYSEFSNQPQHF	TGTGCCAGCAGTTACTCAGAGTTTAGCAATCAGCCCCAGCATTTT
-	TRBV4-3	-	TRBJ1-5	16	CASSQEAGFGNQPQHF	TGCGCCAGCAGCCAAGAGGCAGGGTTCGGCAATCAGCCCCAGCATTTT
-	TRBV6-5	TRBD1	TRBJ1-2	12	CASRTQGFGYTF	TGTGCCAGCAGGACACAGGGGTTTGGCTACACCTTC
-	TRBV21-1	-	TRBJ1-3	15	CASSKRPSSGNTIYF	TGTGCCAGCAGCAAGCGGCCGAGCTCTGGAAACACCATATATTTT
-	TRBV7-8	TRBD1	TRBJ2-7	13	CASSLRGGVEQYF	TGTGCCAGCAGCTTACGAGGGGGCGTCGAGCAGTACTTC
-	TRBV21-1	-	TRBJ1-4	16	CASSKESGRKLEKLFF	TGTGCCAGCAGCAAAGAAAGCGGCAGGAAGTTAGAAAAACTGTTTTTT
-	TRBV2	-	TRBJ1-6	17	CASSTTFEVVGNSPLHF	TGTGCCAGCAGCACCACTTTTGAGGTTGTGGGTAATTCACCCCTCCACTTT
-	TRBV6-8	-	TRBJ2-7	14	CASSYRQGRYEQYF	TGTGCCAGCAGTTACAGGCAGGGTCGCTACGAGCAGTACTTC
-	TRBV2	TRBD2	TRBJ2-7	14	CASSELGTTYEQYF	TGTGCCAGCAGTGAGCTGGGGACTACGTACGAGCAGTACTTC
-	TRBV5-8	-	TRBJ2-4	13	CASNSGGKNIQYF	TGTGCCAGCAACTCCGGGGGTAAAAACATTCAGTACTTC
-	TRBV14	-	TRBJ1-2	13	CASSQVFRYGYTF	TGTGCCAGCAGCCAAGTTTTTAGATATGGCTACACCTTC
-	TRBV6-5	-	TRBJ2-2	12	CASCLVYGELFF	TGTGCCAGCTGCCTAGTTTACGGGGAGCTGTTTTTT
-	TRBV5-4	-	TRBJ1-1	11	CASSSITEAFF	TGTGCCAGCAGCTCCATCACTGAAGCTTTCTTT
-	TRBV5-8	TRBD2	TRBJ2-1	16	CASSSGTSGAYNEQFF	TGTGCCAGCAGCTCTGGGACTAGCGGGGCGTACAATGAGCAGTTCTTC
-	TRBV4-1	-	TRBJ2-3	15	CASSQVNRRGDTQYF	TGCGCCAGCAGCCAAGTGAATCGGCGGGGAGATACGCAGTATTTT
-	TRBV4-1	-	TRBJ1-3	15	CASSQVGAIGNTIYF	TGCGCCAGCAGCCAAGTGGGGGCCATCGGAAACACCATATATTTT